This T cell receptor (beta chain) was sequenced for a study of shared T cell receptors in the human thymus. The repertoire was sequenced with immunoSEQ multiplex PCR; TCRdb's copy has only in-frame clones and lacks some. The profile shows fewer than 700,000 clones, 88% of them singletons. The germline CDR1 and CDR2 sequences are KGHSH and LQKENI. CDR3 length equals 17 residues. J lost 2 bases, V lost 1 base, and 8 bases had no gene match. These data were also reused for a study on human thymus T cells. In that study: V and J gene usage appeared biased in thymic and blood repertoires. Highly overlapping thymic repertoires in unrelated individuals were reported by related research.

The V and J genes are TRBV18 and TRBJ2-1, with TRBD1 matching over 7 bases. The receptor comes from a boy less than two years old with a congenital heart defect. Sequencing was done on a sample of thymocytes. CDR3 loop: CASSPRKTGWAYNEQFF. CDR3 DNA sequence: TGTGCCAGCTCACCACGAAAGACAGGGTGGGCCTACAATGAGCAGTTCTTC.